The sequence of this T cell receptor (beta chain) was determined in a study of blood T cell repertoires in COVID-19. CDR1 is SGHDT, CDR2 YYEEEE, per germline. Trimming shortened V by 4 bases and J by 0 bases, and 15 bases separated the two germline ends. This CDR3 is built from 16 residues. Libraries were prepared by immunoSEQ multiplex PCR; TCRdb keeps only in-frame clonotypes and omits some of them. This sample has around 100,000 clones, with roughly 88% found just once. The clonotype comes from a human donor in a cohort sampled during active COVID-19. The sample taken for sequencing was peripheral blood. The genes are TRBV5-6 and TRBJ2-3, with D possibly matching TRBD1 (5 bases). CDR3 sequence (DNA): TGTGCCAGCAGCCTTTCCAACAGGCCTAGCACAGATACGCAGTATTTT. Its translation is CASSLSNRPSTDTQYF.